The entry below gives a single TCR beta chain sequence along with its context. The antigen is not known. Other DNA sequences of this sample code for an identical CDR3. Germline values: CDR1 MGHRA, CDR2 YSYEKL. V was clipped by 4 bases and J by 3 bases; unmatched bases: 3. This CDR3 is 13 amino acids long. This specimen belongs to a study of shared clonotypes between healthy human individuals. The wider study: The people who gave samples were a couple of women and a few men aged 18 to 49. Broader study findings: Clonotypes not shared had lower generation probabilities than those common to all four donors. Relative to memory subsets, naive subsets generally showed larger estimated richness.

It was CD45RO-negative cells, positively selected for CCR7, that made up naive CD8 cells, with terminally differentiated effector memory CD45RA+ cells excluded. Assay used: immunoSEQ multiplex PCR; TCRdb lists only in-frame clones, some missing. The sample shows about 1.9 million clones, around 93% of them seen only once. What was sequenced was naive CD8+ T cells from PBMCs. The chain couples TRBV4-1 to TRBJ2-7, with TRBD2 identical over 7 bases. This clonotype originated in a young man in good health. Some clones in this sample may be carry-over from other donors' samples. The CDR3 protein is CASSPGLGYEQYF. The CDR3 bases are TGCGCCAGCAGCCCCGGACTAGGCTACGAGCAGTACTTC.